This T cell receptor (beta chain) stems from a study of naive and memory T cell subsets. Regarding the study as a whole: This RNA-based method may be sensitive to activation-related transcript changes.

An oligonucleotide containing a UMI was ligated to the 3' end of TCR cDNA. Cells were not sorted; total RNA input targeted about 1 to 1000 ng. Four PCR rounds used nested alpha and beta constant region primers plus the SP2 primer. TCRdb re-called the 5' RACE reads with MiXCR, one entry per CDR3 protein. The sample carries 50,000 to 60,000 distinct CDR3 sequences, under 10% recorded once. This clonotype was recorded many times. Its antigen is unidentified. This CDR3 spans 12 amino acids. The V end was cut by 3 bases, the J end by 6 bases, with 5 bases between. Germline V lookup: CDR1 MNHEY, CDR2 SVGAGI. This chain uses TRBV6-5 with TRBJ2-2; D gene uncertain. The clonotype was recovered from a female donor in good health. The CDR3 sequence is CASSYLSGELFF. In DNA form, the CDR3 reads TGTGCCAGCAGTTATCTCTCCGGGGAGCTGTTTTTT.